The entry below describes one T cell receptor (beta chain). Its cognate antigen has yet to be identified. Qualities for individual bases were not recorded, and no much larger clone is one base off. Library creation used the immunoSEQ multiplex PCR assay. Regarding the original processing steps: A statistical classification framework was built for diagnosing cytomegalovirus status from the catalog of TCR beta chain sequences. TCRdb re-hosts the immuneACCESS table, in-frame sequences only. Its copies lack some clones; in the studies checked, an unresolved V gene accounts for under half of them, and the cause for the rest is not known. The DNA gave D and trimming, while V, J and clone size come from that table. The sample yields some 86,000 clones; 93% were counted once. The ten largest account for about 3.8% of the sample. Inclusive of the bounding cysteine and phenylalanine, the CDR3 is 15 residues long. Only the CDR3 portion is preserved as DNA: 45 bases, with reading frame beginning at the first base. Based on the germline V gene (reference sequence), the CDR1 and CDR2 sequences are SEHNR and FQNEAQ. V is cut back by 6 bases and J by 3 bases, with 6 bases in the junction unmatched.

The sample is drawn from a study of cytomegalovirus exposure and HLA in healthy donors (dated 2017 in TCRdb). Study-level background: A later analysis indicated that the 120 or so validation repertoires were generated on the platform also employed for the roughly 650 repertoires of the first cohort. To predict cytomegalovirus infection status, the study combined high-throughput TCR immunosequencing, statistical association of individual TCRs with disease status, and machine learning. The study was designed to test whether signatures of past pathogen exposure could be identified by cataloging public T cell receptors. A separate validation cohort of over 95 different subjects was used in addition to the 666-subject first cohort.

Separate from the approximately 730-subject first cohort, the validation cohort of roughly 110 subjects was the group to which the donors belonged. Overall study results and their limits: Of the cluster scores, 90% to 95% were above 0 in a later analysis, which found that TCRs clustered in the first cohort also tended to co-occur in the 130 or so validation repertoires. The classifier was reported to diagnose cytomegalovirus status with high specificity and sensitivity in both the original cohort and the validation cohort. Three of the identified cytomegalovirus-associated TCR beta chains were confirmed in vitro to be specific for cytomegalovirus antigens. The study listed approximately 150 TCR beta chains as associated with cytomegalovirus. All 110 or so repertoires were used to score co-occurrence in the validation cohort in a later analysis, because that analysis had no HLA typing for the cohort. The authors suggested that the approach could potentially be extended to other disease states and immunological phenotypes. Across donors, most TCR sequences were observed very rarely, whereas some public TCRs were present in many individuals.

The sequence links TRBV7-9 to TRBJ1-2, with TRBD1 identical over 11 junction bases. The sequencing input was PBMCs. The sequence was collected from a woman in her twenties or thirties in good health and CMV-seronegative. The bases read TGTGCCAGCAGTTCCGGACAGGGGGCTCACTATGGCTACACCTTC. Its translation is CASSSGQGAHYGYTF.